The T cell receptor (beta chain) described here comes from a study of cytomegalovirus exposure and HLA in healthy donors (dated by TCRdb to 2016 to 2017). Broadly, across the study: An earlier analysis of 587 of the donors reported around 280 Gb of sequence data and roughly 120 million unique TCR beta sequences obtained from around 190 million T cells. Among 398 genotyped donors of the cohort, an average of approximately 250,000 unique TCR beta nucleotide sequences were sequenced per donor, around a sixth of them non-productive. Alongside the repertoire data, information on donor age, sex, ethnicity and CMV serostatus was compiled. The study profiled the T cell repertoires of hundreds of subjects by immunosequencing and related them to cytomegalovirus serostatus. Because of strong linkage in the cohort, 4 to 6 DR-DQ haplotypes were treated as single units for association and clustering. An early release that covered 640 HLA-typed donors contained approximately 300 gigabases of sequencing data and roughly 84 million unique TCR sequences. High-throughput TCR immunosequencing, statistical association of individual TCRs with disease status, and machine learning were combined to predict cytomegalovirus infection status. Every discovery cohort repertoire had been produced on one sequencing platform. The number of donors typed differed by locus, with 629-630 for A, B, C, DRB1 and DQB1, 522 for DQA1, nearly 610 for DPA1, and some 470 for DPB1. Genome-wide SNP genotypes for about 65% of the roughly 700 donors were used in a later genetic analysis, which treated that subset as a discovery cohort. Of the approximately 370 genotyped donors, 65% to 90% were placed in the genetic ancestry cluster associated with self-reported Caucasian donors. Rather than drawing on any new phenotypic data, the later analysis identified candidate immune exposures from TCR beta sequences and the way those sequences occurred across donors. A separate validation cohort of about 110 different subjects was used in addition to the roughly 640-subject first cohort. The aim of the study was to test whether cataloging public T cell receptors could identify signatures of past pathogen exposure. In an earlier analysis of roughly 600 of the donors, high-throughput TCR beta sequencing was used to judge whether each TCR beta V gene segment behaved as functional or pseudogenic. Both class I and class II loci were covered by HLA typing, at four-digit resolution. To study patterns of TCR occurrence, a later analysis re-analyzed previously published TCR beta repertoires from just over 650 donors and added high-resolution HLA genotyping. What the research found in general, with its limitations: A further reported finding was that TCR beta sequences accurately predicted the HLA-A and HLA-B alleles for most subjects in the first cohort. At a false discovery rate of 0.05, a later analysis linked roughly 17,000 TCR beta sequences to specific HLA alleles. In a later genetic analysis, fewer N-insertions in productive TCRs were reported among donors in an Asian-associated ancestry cluster than the roughly 640-donor mean. Linkage disequilibrium might explain the correlated functional status among segregating V segments, but an unknown experimental factor could not be ruled out. According to the authors, the approach could potentially be generalized to other disease states and immunological phenotypes. The study listed 150 to 200 TCR beta chains as associated with cytomegalovirus. In this cohort, only TCR beta chains were sequenced, and detectable features were limited by the absence of alpha or paired-chain data. In a later analysis, HLA-associated TCR beta chains showed more clonal expansion and lower generation probabilities than non-associated chains that were equally common. Sequencing depth was assumed to be roughly uniform across donors in the presence/absence analyses, though that assumption may not hold. An earlier analysis of approximately 570 of the donors showed that most TCR beta V segments appeared in productive rearrangements either about 87% or about 30% of the time, which broadly matched IMGT annotations. Because the 87-base-pair reads could not distinguish some IMGT-functional V segments, including TRBV6-2 and TRBV6-3, those segments were excluded. Most TCR sequences were observed very rarely across donors, whereas some public TCRs were present in many individuals. Most CMV-associated TCR beta chains appeared to be HLA-restricted in a later analysis, and the HLA associations seemed to be driven largely by CMV exposure. Three of the identified cytomegalovirus-associated TCR beta chains were confirmed in vitro to be specific for cytomegalovirus antigens. In a later analysis, TCR association rates were found to vary across HLA loci, with the most associated TCRs seen for DRB1 alleles and the fewest for HLA-C alleles. When HLA alleles, especially DR and DQ, strongly co-occurred, attributing TCR associations to individual alleles was difficult. The sequencing pipeline was judged likely to have produced a cluster of highly shared sequence variants as a technical artifact. According to a later analysis, parvovirus B19, influenza, CMV and Epstein-Barr virus appeared linked to several top co-occurrence clusters. About 17 rarely observed V segments, including chromosome 9 orphons, were excluded from the earlier analysis of several hundred of the donors because counts were too low. For the cohort, immune exposure information was limited to CMV serostatus. An association between a missense DCLRE1C variant and V-gene and J-gene trimming of TCR beta chains was found in a later genetic analysis and replicated in an independent cohort. In both the original and validation cohorts, the classifier was reported to diagnose cytomegalovirus status with high specificity and sensitivity. HLA typing was unavailable for some donors at each locus, so association tests used only the typed subset.

The protocol used for the library was the immunoSEQ multiplex PCR assay. The multiplex PCR relied on a mix of 60 forward primers for TCR Vbeta segments and 13 reverse primers for TCR Jbeta segments. The CDR3 region of rearranged TCR beta genes was amplified from genomic DNA with a multiplex PCR assay. Amplified TCR beta libraries were sequenced as 87-base-pair reads on the Illumina HiSeq System. Per the source publication's procedure: In a later analysis, approximately 74 million unique TCR beta chains were counted across the roughly 700 repertoires, and about 9.9 million of these chains were shared by at least two donors. To remove PCR and sequencing errors, raw reads were error-corrected and collapsed into unique sequences using a nearest-neighbor algorithm that merged closely related sequences. To assign V, D and J gene segments, CDR3 sequences were aligned to IMGT reference sequences. Each retained sequence needed at least a six-nucleotide match to both a V gene segment and a J gene segment. Rearrangements were called productive when the CDR3 lacked stop codons and stayed in frame with V and J; all others were non-productive. CDR3 was defined by IMGT convention, running from the second conserved V-encoded cysteine to the conserved J-encoded phenylalanine. Sequences without an unambiguous match to a single V gene segment were excluded from the earlier analysis of approximately 600 of the donors. An earlier analysis of around 600 of the donors classified V segments as functional when productive rearrangements were above 56.7% and as segregating when the standard deviation between donors was above 5%. To diagnose cytomegalovirus status from the catalog of TCR beta chain sequences, a statistical classification framework was built. V and J gene assignment, in a later analysis, came from comparing TCR nucleotide sequences with IMGT/GENE-DB human TR gene sequences. A later analysis assigned CDR3 sequences and most-parsimonious VDJ recombination scenarios with the TCRdist pipeline. In a later analysis, every TCR beta chain was defined by the combination of its CDR3 amino acid sequence and its V-gene family, and reads without a unique V-gene family were dropped. To address suspected cross-contamination and a sequencing artifact, a later analysis removed 450 to 700 highly shared, low-generation-probability nucleotide sequences. A later analysis calculated a clonal expansion index for each public chain from normalized within-repertoire ranks of inferred template counts. Generation probabilities in a later analysis came from a VDJ recombination model fitted to out-of-frame rearrangements, and those results were checked against IGoR. In a later analysis, TCR-TCR, TCR-HLA and TCR-CMV co-occurrence was scored with hypergeometric tests, and a repertoire-size bias correction was applied to TCR pairs. In a later analysis, false discovery rates were estimated by permuting HLA or CMV assignments 20 times. In a later analysis, co-occurring TCRs were grouped using DBSCAN, and TCRdist sequence similarity was added for clustering within HLA-allele-positive subsets. For co-occurrence clustering, repertoires with fewer than 30,000 or more than 120,000 public chains were excluded, along with roughly 5 repertoires with anomalous nucleotide sharing. TCRdb stores this immuneACCESS table with in-frame sequences only. Part of the clones is absent; in the studies checked, under half of the shortfall reflects unresolved V genes, and no reason is known for the rest. V and J calls and clone size follow that table, whereas D and trimming were derived from the DNA. This sample comprises about 170,000 clones, 60% to 85% of them detected only once. Approximately 3.4% of the sample belongs to the ten largest clones.

This clone was counted a single time. It has no known antigen specificity. No quality values exist for individual bases; no much larger clone is one base distant. The cohort was made up of approximately 700 healthy bone marrow donors. At the time of sampling, every cohort member was nominally healthy, though immune exposures that went unrecorded were likely present. The donor tested CMV seronegative and was one of the 352 seronegative cohort members. A peripheral blood sample was provided by each donor, and peripheral blood mononuclear cells were used for TCR beta sequencing. The Qiagen DNeasy Blood Extraction Kit was used to extract genomic DNA from the blood cell samples. V sheds 0 bases and J sheds 5 bases, leaving 16 bases between their ends. The CDR3 starts with the cysteine, ends with the phenylalanine, and has 15 residues. The read is trimmed to its CDR3 DNA, 45 bases read in frame from base 1. CDR1 and CDR2 are drawn from the germline V gene: SQVTM, ANQGSEA.

Sequencing input: PBMCs. The receptor chain draws on TRBV29-1 and TRBJ1-1, with TRBD1 tentatively as D gene (5 bases match). The source is a female donor in good health and CMV-seronegative. The CDR3 has the sequence CSVEDLGGGDTEAFF. In nucleotides, the sequence is TGCAGCGTTGAAGATCTGGGGGGGGGAGATACTGAAGCTTTCTTT.